This T cell receptor (beta chain) stems from a study of cytomegalovirus exposure and HLA in healthy donors. Primers for the PCR totalled 60 Vbeta and 13 Jbeta. In the original analysis: Approximately 11 million of the roughly 77 million unique TCR beta chains counted in a later analysis were shared. Using immunoSEQ multiplex PCR, the repertoire was profiled, and TCRdb retains in-frame clones only, with some absent. From that table come the V and J calls and clone size; the DNA was used to work out D and trimming. The sample includes 190,000 or so clones, 75% to 90% of them seen just once. This CDR3 has 14 amino acids. The V segment lost 5 bases and the J segment 4 bases; nucleotides outside the gene matches: 7. Germline values: CDR1 MNHEY, CDR2 SMNVEV (reference sequence).

This sequence was found in a boy under 18 in good health and CMV-seronegative. The sequenced sample was PBMCs. The chain carries TRBV27 and TRBJ1-1, with 7 positions matching TRBD1. CDR3 amino acids: CASSLNRGSTEAFF. The DNA of the CDR3 is TGTGCCAGCAGTCTGAACAGGGGAAGCACTGAAGCTTTCTTT.